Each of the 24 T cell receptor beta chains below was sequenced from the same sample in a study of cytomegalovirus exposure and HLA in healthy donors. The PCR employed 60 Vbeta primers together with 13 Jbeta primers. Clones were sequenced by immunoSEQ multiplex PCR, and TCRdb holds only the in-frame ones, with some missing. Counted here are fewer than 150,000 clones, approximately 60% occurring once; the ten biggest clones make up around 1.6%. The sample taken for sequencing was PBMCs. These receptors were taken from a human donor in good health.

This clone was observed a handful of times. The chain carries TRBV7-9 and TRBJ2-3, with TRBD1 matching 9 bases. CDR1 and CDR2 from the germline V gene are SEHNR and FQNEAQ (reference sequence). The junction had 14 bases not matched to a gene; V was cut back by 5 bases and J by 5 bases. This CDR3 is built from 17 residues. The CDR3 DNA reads TGTGCCAGCAGCCCCCCCCTCTGGGGACAGGGTCTAGATACGCAGTATTTT. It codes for CASSPPLWGQGLDTQYF. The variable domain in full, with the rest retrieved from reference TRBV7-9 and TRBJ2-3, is DTGVSQNPRHKITKRGQNVTFRCDPISEHNRLYWYRQTLGQGPEFLTYFQNEAQLEKSRLLSDRFSAERPKGSFSTLEIQRTEQGDSAMYLCASSPPLWGQGLDTQYFGPGTRLTVL.

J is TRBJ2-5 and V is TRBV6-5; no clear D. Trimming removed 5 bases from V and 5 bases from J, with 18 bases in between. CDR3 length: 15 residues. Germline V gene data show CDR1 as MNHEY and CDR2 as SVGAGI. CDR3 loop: CASSQSSRVWETQYF. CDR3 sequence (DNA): TGTGCCAGCAGTCAATCGTCCCGGGTGTGGGAGACCCAGTACTTC.

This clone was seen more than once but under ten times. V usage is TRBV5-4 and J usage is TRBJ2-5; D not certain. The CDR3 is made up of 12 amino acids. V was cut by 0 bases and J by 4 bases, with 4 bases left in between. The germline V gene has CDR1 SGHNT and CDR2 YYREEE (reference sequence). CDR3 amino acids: CASSLDGETQYF. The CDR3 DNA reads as TGTGCCAGCAGCTTGGACGGAGAGACCCAGTACTTC.

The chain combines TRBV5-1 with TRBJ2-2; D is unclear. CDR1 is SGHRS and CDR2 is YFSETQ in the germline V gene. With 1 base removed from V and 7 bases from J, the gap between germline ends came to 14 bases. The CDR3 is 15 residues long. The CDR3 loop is CASSLSLDRVGELFF. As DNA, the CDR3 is TGCGCCAGCAGCTTGTCCCTAGATCGGGTCGGGGAGCTGTTTTTT.

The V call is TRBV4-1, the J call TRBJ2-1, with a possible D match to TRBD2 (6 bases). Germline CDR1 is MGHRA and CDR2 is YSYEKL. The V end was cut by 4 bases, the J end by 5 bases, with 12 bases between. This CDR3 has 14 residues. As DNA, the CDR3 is TGCGCCAGCAGCCTTCGGGGCGGGGACAATGAGCAGTTCTTC. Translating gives CASSLRGGDNEQFF.

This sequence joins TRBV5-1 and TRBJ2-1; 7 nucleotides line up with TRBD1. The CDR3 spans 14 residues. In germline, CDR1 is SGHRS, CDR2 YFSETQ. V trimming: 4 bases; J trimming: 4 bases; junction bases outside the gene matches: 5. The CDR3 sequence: CASSTGERYNEQFF. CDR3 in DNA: TGCGCCAGCAGCACAGGGGAGAGGTACAATGAGCAGTTCTTC.

The CDR3 nucleotides are TGTGCCAGCAGCGCGGACAGGGGGACCTACAATGAGCAGTTCTTC. This encodes CASSADRGTYNEQFF. The rearrangement joins TRBV9 to TRBJ2-1; 10 nucleotides match TRBD1. Germline V gene lookup returns CDR1 SGDLS and CDR2 YYNGEE. The CDR3 extends over 15 amino acids. V lost 3 bases to trimming and J lost 2 bases; unmatched junction nucleotides: 2.

The CDR3 here is CASSFPGSEAFF. The CDR3, as DNA: TGTGCCAGCAGCTTCCCGGGGTCTGAAGCTTTCTTT. The V call is TRBV28, the J call TRBJ1-1; no firm D call. Trimming stripped 6 bases from V and 6 bases from J, with 11 bases between. The germline V gene has CDR1 MDHEN and CDR2 SYDVKM. This CDR3 spans 12 amino acids.

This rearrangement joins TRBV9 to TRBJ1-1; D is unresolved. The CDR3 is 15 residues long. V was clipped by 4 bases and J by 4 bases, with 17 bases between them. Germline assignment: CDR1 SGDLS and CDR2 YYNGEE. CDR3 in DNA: TGTGCCAGCAGCCCACGTGGGGAGGTGGGCACTGAAGCTTTCTTT. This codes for CASSPRGEVGTEAFF.

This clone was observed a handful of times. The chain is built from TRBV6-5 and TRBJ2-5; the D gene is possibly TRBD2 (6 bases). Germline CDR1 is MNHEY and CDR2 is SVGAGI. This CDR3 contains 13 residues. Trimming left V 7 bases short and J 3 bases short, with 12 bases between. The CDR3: CASMESGEETQYF. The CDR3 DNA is TGTGCCAGCATGGAATCGGGAGAAGAGACCCAGTACTTC.

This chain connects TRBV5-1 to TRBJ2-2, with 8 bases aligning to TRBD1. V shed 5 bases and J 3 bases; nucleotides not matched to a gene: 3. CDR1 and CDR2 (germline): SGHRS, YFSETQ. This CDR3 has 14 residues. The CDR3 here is CASREGQDTGELFF. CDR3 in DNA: TGCGCCAGCAGGGAGGGACAGGACACCGGGGAGCTGTTTTTT. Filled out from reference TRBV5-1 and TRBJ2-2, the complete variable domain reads KAGVTQTPRYLIKTRGQQVTLSCSPISGHRSVSWYQQTPGQGLQFLFEYFSETQRNKGNFPGRFSGRQFSNSRSEMNVSTLELGDSALYLCASREGQDTGELFFGEGSRLTVL.

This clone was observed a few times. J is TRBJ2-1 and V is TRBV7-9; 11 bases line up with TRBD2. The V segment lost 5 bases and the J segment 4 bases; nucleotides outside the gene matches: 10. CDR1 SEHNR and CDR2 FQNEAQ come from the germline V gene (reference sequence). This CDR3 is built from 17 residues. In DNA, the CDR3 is TGTGCCAGCAGCACAGGGACTAGCGGAGGGTTTTACAATGAGCAGTTCTTC. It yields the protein CASSTGTSGGFYNEQFF.

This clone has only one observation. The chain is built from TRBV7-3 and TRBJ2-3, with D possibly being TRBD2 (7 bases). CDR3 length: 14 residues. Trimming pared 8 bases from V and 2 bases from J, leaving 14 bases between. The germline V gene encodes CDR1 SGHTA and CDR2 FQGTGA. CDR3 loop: CASGSGGPTDTQYF. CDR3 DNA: TGTGCCAGCGGATCGGGGGGCCCCACAGATACGCAGTATTTT.

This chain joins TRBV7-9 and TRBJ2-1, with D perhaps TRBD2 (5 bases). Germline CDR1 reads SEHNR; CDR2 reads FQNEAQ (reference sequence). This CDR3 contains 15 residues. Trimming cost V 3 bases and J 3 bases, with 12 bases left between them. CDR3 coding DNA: TGTGCCAGCAGCTTTAAGGCTGGGAGCTACAATGAGCAGTTCTTC. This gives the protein CASSFKAGSYNEQFF.

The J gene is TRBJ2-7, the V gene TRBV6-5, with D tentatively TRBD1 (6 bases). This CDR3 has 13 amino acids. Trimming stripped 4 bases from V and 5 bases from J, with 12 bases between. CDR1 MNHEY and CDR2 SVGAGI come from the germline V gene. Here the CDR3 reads CASSSDRQDEQYF. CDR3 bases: TGTGCCAGCAGTTCCGACAGGCAGGACGAGCAGTACTTC.

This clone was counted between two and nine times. The CDR3 protein is CASSPTGGSYNEQFF. As DNA, the CDR3 is TGTGCCAGCAGCCCCACAGGGGGTTCCTACAATGAGCAGTTCTTC. The chain joins TRBV9 to TRBJ2-1; 8 nucleotides match TRBD1. With V trimmed by 4 bases and J by 1 base, 4 bases remained unmatched. The CDR3 has 15 amino acids. Germline lookup yields CDR1 SGDLS and CDR2 YYNGEE.

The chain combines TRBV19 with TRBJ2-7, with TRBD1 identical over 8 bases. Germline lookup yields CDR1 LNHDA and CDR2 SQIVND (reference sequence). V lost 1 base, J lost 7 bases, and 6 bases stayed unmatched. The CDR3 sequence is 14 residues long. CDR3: CASSIVPGQAEQYF. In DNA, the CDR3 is TGTGCCAGTAGTATAGTTCCGGGACAGGCGGAGCAGTACTTC. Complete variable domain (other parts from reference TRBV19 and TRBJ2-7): DGGITQSPKYLFRKEGQNVTLSCEQNLNHDAMYWYRQDPGQGLRLIYYSQIVNDFQKGDIAEGYSVSREKKESFPLTVTSAQKNPTAFYLCASSIVPGQAEQYFGPGTRLTVT.

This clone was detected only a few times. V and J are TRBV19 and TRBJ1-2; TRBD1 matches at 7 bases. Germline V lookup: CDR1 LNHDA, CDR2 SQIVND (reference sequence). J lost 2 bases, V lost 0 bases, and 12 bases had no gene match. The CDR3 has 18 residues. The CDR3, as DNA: TGTGCCAGTAGTATAGATACAGGCAGGGGGAGAGGAAACTATGGCTACACCTTC. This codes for CASSIDTGRGRGNYGYTF.

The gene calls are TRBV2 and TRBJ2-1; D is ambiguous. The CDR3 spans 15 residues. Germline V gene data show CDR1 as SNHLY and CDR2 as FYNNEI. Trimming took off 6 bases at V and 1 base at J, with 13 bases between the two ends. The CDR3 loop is CASRARSSSYNEQFF. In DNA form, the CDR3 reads TGTGCCAGCAGGGCTCGATCAAGTTCCTACAATGAGCAGTTCTTC.

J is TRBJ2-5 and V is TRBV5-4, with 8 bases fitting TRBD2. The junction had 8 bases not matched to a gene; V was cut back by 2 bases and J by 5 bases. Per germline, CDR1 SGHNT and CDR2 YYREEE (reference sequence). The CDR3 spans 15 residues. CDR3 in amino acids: CASSFRAGVGETQYF. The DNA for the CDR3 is TGTGCCAGCAGCTTCAGAGCGGGAGTGGGGGAGACCCAGTACTTC.

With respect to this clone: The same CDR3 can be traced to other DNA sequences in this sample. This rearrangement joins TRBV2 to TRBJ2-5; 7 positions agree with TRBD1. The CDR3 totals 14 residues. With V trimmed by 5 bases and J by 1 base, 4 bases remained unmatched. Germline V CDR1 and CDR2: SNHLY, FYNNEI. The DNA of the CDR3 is TGTGCCAGCAGTCCTGACAGGGCCCAAGAGACCCAGTACTTC. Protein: CASSPDRAQETQYF.

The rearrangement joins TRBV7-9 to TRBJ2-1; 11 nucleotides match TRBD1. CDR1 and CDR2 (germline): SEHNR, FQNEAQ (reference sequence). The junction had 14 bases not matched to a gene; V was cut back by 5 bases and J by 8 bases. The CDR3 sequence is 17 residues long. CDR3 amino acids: CASSGEDRGLGEDEQFF. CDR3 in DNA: TGTGCCAGCAGCGGGGAGGACAGGGGGCTAGGGGAGGATGAGCAGTTCTTC.

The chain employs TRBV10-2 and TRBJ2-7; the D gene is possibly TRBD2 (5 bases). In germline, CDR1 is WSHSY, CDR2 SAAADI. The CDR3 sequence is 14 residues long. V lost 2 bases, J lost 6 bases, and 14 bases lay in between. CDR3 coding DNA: TGCGCCAGCAGTGAGGCGGAGGTGGGGTCCGAGCAGTACTTC. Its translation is CASSEAEVGSEQYF.

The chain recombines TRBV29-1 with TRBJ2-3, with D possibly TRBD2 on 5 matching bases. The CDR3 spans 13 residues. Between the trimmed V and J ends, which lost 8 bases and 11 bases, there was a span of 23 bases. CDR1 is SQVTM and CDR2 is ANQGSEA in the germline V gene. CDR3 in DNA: TGCAGCTCCAACTCCGGACCTGACGAGGGGCAGTATTTT. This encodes CSSNSGPDEGQYF.